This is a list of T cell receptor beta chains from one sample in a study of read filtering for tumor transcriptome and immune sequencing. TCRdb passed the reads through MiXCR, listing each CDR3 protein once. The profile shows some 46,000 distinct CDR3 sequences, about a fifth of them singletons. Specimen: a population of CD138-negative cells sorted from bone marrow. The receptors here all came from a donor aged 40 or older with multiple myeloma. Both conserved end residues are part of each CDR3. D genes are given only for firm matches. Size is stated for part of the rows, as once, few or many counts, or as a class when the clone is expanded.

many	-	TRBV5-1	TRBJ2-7	TGCGCCAGCAGCTTGGCGGGAGTCGGGGAGTACGAGCAGTACTTC	CASSLAGVGEYEQYF
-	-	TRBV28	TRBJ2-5	TGTGCCAGCAGTTTCCTTACTTCCCGACACCTCCAAGAGACCCAGTACTTC	CASSFLTSRHLQETQYF
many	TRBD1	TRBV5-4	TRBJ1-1	TGTGCCAGCAGCTTAAAGGGACAGAGCACTGAAGCTTTCTTT	CASSLKGQSTEAFF
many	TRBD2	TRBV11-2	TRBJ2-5	TGTGCCAGCAGCTCGCGGCCTAGCGGGAGTGGGCAGACCCAGTACTTC	CASSSRPSGSGQTQYF
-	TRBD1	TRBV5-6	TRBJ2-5	TGTGCCAGCAGCTTACGACCGGGACAGGGGCGGGAGACCCAGTACTTC	CASSLRPGQGRETQYF
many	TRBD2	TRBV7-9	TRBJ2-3	TGTGCCAGCAGCATCGGGCTAGCGGGCACAGATACGCAGTATTTT	CASSIGLAGTDTQYF
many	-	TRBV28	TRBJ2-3	TGTGCCAGCAGCTCCGGAGGGCCGGGCACAGATACGCAGTATTTT	CASSSGGPGTDTQYF
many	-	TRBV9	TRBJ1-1	TGTGCCAGCAGCGTAGAGGTGCGCACTGAAGCTTTCTTT	CASSVEVRTEAFF
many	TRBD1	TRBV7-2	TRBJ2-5	TGTGCCAGCAGCCGGACAGGGGGCCGAGAGACCCAGTACTTC	CASSRTGGRETQYF
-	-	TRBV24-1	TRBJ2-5	TGTGCCACCGCCGGGGCAGGCCAAGAGACCCAGTACTTC	CATAGAGQETQYF
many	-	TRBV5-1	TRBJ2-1	TGCGCCAGCAGCTTGGGGCAGGTGGTTGAGCAGTTCTTC	CASSLGQVVEQFF
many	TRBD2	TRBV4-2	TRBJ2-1	TGTGCCAGCAGCCTGACTAGCGGGAGGAACCTAAATGAGCAGTTCTTC	CASSLTSGRNLNEQFF
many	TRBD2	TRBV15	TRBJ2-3	TGTGCCACCAGCAGACGAATGGTGGGAGGGCGGGATACGCAGTATTTT	CATSRRMVGGRDTQYF
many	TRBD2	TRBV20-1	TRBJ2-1	TGCAGTGCTGAGGGACTAGCGGGAGGTTCTCGCTCCTACAATGAGCAGTTCTTC	CSAEGLAGGSRSYNEQFF
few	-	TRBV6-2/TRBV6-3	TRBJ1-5	TGTGCCAGCAGTTACTCGACGAATCAGCCCCAGCATTTT	CASSYSTNQPQHF